Listed here are 20 T cell receptor beta chains from one sample, sequenced in a study of T cell clonality in common variable immunodeficiency. Whole-study findings and limits: Common variable immunodeficiency TCR beta sequences reportedly had fewer deletions and N-nucleotide insertions.

Sequencing used immunoSEQ multiplex PCR; TCRdb keeps in-frame clones, though not all of them. The sample includes 25,000 to 30,000 clones, none of them occurring once. Their target antigens are unknown. The sequencing sample was made of peripheral blood mononuclear cells. The receptor source for this set is a human donor with common variable immunodeficiency.

This clone was seen repeatedly, ten times or more. The DNA ends 3 residues before the CDR3 does, and the rest of the CDR3 is filled in from the germline J gene. The gene calls are TRBV7-9 and TRBJ2-1, with D possibly being TRBD2 (5 bases). This CDR3 contains 14 residues. V lost 2 bases, J lost 6 bases, and 11 bases lay in between. Per germline, CDR1 SEHNR and CDR2 FQNEAQ (reference sequence). This chain's CDR3 is CASSLLGAGNEQFF. The part of the CDR3 DNA that was read is TGTGCCAGCAGCTTACTTGGTGCGGGCAATGAG.

Ten or more counts support this clone. The read is 3 residues too short to cover the CDR3 end, so that end is filled in from the germline J gene. In the same sample, other DNA sequences code for this CDR3. The chain combines TRBV19 with TRBJ1-3; 7 bases are shared with TRBD1. V was clipped by 9 bases and J by 2 bases; unmatched bases: 4. This CDR3 has 13 residues. Germline CDR1 reads LNHDA; CDR2 reads SQIVND (reference sequence). The CDR3 bases that were read are TGTGCCAGCGACGACAGGGCTGGAAACACC. This gives the protein CASDDRAGNT. The whole CDR3 protein reads CASDDRAGNTIYF.

This clone has more than one count but fewer than ten. The sequence runs out 3 residues before the end of the CDR3; the remainder is reconstructed from the germline J gene. The chain combines TRBV6-2 or TRBV6-3 with TRBJ2-3; 10 nucleotides align to TRBD1. Germline trimming cut 5 bases from V and 4 bases from J; bases unmatched to any gene: 9. The germline CDR1 and CDR2 sequences are MNHEY and SVGEGT. The CDR3 is 16 residues long. The DNA read from the CDR3 is TGTGCCAGCAGTGATGCTGGACAGGGGGTAGCAGATACG. Translating gives CASSDAGQGVADT. The entire CDR3 protein is CASSDAGQGVADTQYF.

To note about this clone: The CDR3 end is not reached by the read, which stops 3 residues before it; the germline J gene fills it in. The genes are TRBV19 and TRBJ2-7, with a weak D call TRBD2 (7 bases). Germline V CDR1 and CDR2: LNHDA, SQIVND (reference sequence). Trimming took off 4 bases at V and 4 bases at J, with 20 bases between the two ends. The CDR3 has 16 amino acids. CDR3 DNA (partial): TGTGCCAGTAGTAGCGTCTTGGGGGGGCGCGGATACGAG. Translated: CASSSVLGGRGYE. The full CDR3 protein reads CASSSVLGGRGYEQYF. The whole variable domain, remainder taken from reference TRBV19 and TRBJ2-7, is DGGITQSPKYLFRKEGQNVTLSCEQNLNHDAMYWYRQDPGQGLRLIYYSQIVNDFQKGDIAEGYSVSREKKESFPLTVTSAQKNPTAFYLCASSSVLGGRGYEQYFGPGTRLTVT.

This clone has ten or more counts. The missing CDR3 end, 3 residues past where the read stops, is filled in from the germline J gene. This chain links TRBV3-1 (or the pseudogene TRBV3-2) with TRBJ2-3, with a tentative D call TRBD1 (6 bases). Germline CDR1 and CDR2: LGHDT and YNNKEL (reference sequence). V lost 0 bases and J 0 bases, leaving 13 bases between the germline ends. The CDR3 has 17 residues. The chain's CDR3 is CASSQDLGGWSTDTQYF. CDR3 DNA (partial): TGTGCCAGCAGCCAAGATCTTGGGGGCTGGAGCACAGATACG.

In its sample, this clone was seen many times. The read finishes 3 residues shy of the CDR3 end, and the germline J gene is used to complete it. V gene TRBV19 combines with J gene TRBJ2-7, with D tentatively TRBD2 (6 bases). Trimming cost V 4 bases and J 5 bases, with 15 bases left between them. The CDR3 spans 14 residues. The germline CDR1 and CDR2 sequences are LNHDA and SQIVND (reference sequence). The CDR3 is CASSTAGTGNEQYF. The CDR3 bases that were read are TGTGCCAGTAGTACCGCGGGGACGGGCAACGAG.

This clone was detected ten times or more. From the germline J gene comes the end of the CDR3, since the read stops 3 residues before it. The chain is built from TRBV10-3 and TRBJ2-3; TRBD1 is a possible D gene (6 bases). Trimming removed 1 base from V and 4 bases from J, with 6 bases in between. CDR1 ENHRY and CDR2 SYGVKD come from the germline V gene. The CDR3 runs 13 residues. CDR3 DNA, as far as it was read: TGTGCCATCAGTGAGTGGGGGCCAGATACG. Protein sequence: CAISEWGPDT. The whole CDR3 protein reads CAISEWGPDTQYF.

Note on this clone: The CDR3 end lies 3 residues beyond the end of the read and is filled in from the germline J gene. The chain recombines TRBV30 with TRBJ2-1; 8 bases agree with TRBD2. The V gene end was trimmed by 4 bases and the J gene end by 9 bases; junction bases not matched to a gene: 23. The CDR3 extends over 18 amino acids. CDR1 and CDR2 from the germline V gene are GTSNPN and SVGIG (reference sequence). The CDR3 here is CAWKGVLRGARWEAEQFF. CDR3 DNA (partial): TGTGCCTGGAAGGGGGTTTTGCGGGGGGCTCGATGGGAGGCTGAG.

This clone was counted ten times or more. The covered CDR3 bases are TGTGCCAGCTCACCACCGACAGAGCACAACTATGGC. Translated, it gives CASSPPTEHNYG. The entire CDR3 reads CASSPPTEHNYGYTF. This chain connects TRBV18 to TRBJ1-2; tentatively, D is TRBD1 (5 bases). Sequencing ends 3 residues short of the CDR3 end; the germline J gene provides the rest. Germline V CDR1 and CDR2: KGHSH, LQKENI. Trimming cost V 0 bases and J 2 bases, with 10 bases left between them. The CDR3 length is 15 residues.

This clone was recorded at least ten times. The sequence runs out 3 residues before the end of the CDR3; the remainder is reconstructed from the germline J gene. V is TRBV30 and J is TRBJ1-1; maybe TRBD1 (5 bases). The CDR3 consists of 14 residues. Trimming took off 0 bases at V and 4 bases at J, with 12 bases between the two ends. The germline V gene has CDR1 GTSNPN and CDR2 SVGIG (reference sequence). The CDR3 region is CAWSVSGGGTEAFF. The part of the CDR3 DNA that was read is TGTGCCTGGAGTGTAAGTGGCGGGGGCACTGAA.

To note about this clone: At one of its ends the junction is not consistent with the germline gene, which may arise from a read error. The read gets to within 3 residues of the CDR3 end, and the germline J gene fills in the rest. The chain recombines TRBV19 with TRBJ1-2, with 9 bases that match TRBD1. CDR3 size: 18 residues. Germline lookup yields CDR1 LNHDA and CDR2 SQIVND (reference sequence). CDR3 DNA, as far as it was read: TGTGCCAGTCGTATAGAAGCGACAGGGGGATCGCCTAACTATGGC. Encoded protein: CASRIEATGGSPNYG. The complete CDR3 reads CASRIEATGGSPNYGYTF.

Of note for this clone: The CDR3 end falls 3 residues outside the read, so it is completed with the germline J gene. The chain is built from TRBV5-1 and TRBJ2-2, with D possibly being TRBD1 or TRBD2 (5 bases each). The CDR3 has 15 amino acids. V lost 5 bases to trimming and J lost 1 base, with 12 bases between them. CDR1 is SGHRS and CDR2 is YFSETQ in the germline V gene. The sequenced part of the CDR3 DNA is TGCGCCAGCAGAAGAGGGGATTTGAACACCGGGGAG. Residues: CASRRGDLNTGE. The complete CDR3 sequence is CASRRGDLNTGELFF.

About this clone itself: The read falls 3 residues short of the CDR3 end, and the missing part is taken from the germline J gene. The chain carries TRBV6-1 and TRBJ1-5, with D hard to call. CDR3 length equals 16 residues. Germline-derived CDR1 and CDR2 are MNHNS and SASEGT. Trimming shortened V by 2 bases and J by 1 base, and 12 bases separated the two germline ends. CDR3 DNA (partial): TGTGCCAGCAGTGAACTCCCGACACCGAGCAATCAGCCC. It encodes CASSELPTPSNQP. The whole CDR3 sequence reads CASSELPTPSNQPQHF.

This clone was detected many times. Read coverage stops 3 residues before the CDR3 terminus; the germline J gene supplies the remainder. The genes are TRBV18 and TRBJ1-1, with D uncertain. CDR3 size: 16 residues. The germline CDR1 and CDR2 sequences are KGHSH and LQKENI. The V end was cut by 4 bases, the J end by 0 bases, with 15 bases between. Partial CDR3 DNA: TGTGCCAGCTCACATCCTGCGGGGTCGGTGAACACTGAA. This encodes CASSHPAGSVNTE. The complete CDR3 protein is CASSHPAGSVNTEAFF.

This clone has only a few counts. The sequence runs out 3 residues before the end of the CDR3; the remainder is reconstructed from the germline J gene. The rearrangement uses TRBV13 and TRBJ2-5; D is uncertain. V lost 5 bases and J lost 1, with 14 bases in between. This CDR3 region has 15 residues. Germline V gives CDR1 PRHDT, CDR2 FYEKMQ (reference sequence). CDR3 DNA, as far as it was read: TGTGCCAGCAGCCCCGGCAAGGGTGGCCAAGAGACC. Its translation: CASSPGKGGQET. The whole CDR3 protein reads CASSPGKGGQETQYF.

Details on this clone: The read comes to an end 3 residues before the CDR3 does, leaving the germline J gene to fill in the end. The J gene is TRBJ1-5, the V gene TRBV6-2 or TRBV6-3, with D uncertain. The length of the CDR3 is 12 residues. In germline, CDR1 is MNHEY, CDR2 SVGEGT. V was clipped by 7 bases and J by 6 bases, with 10 bases between them. The chain's CDR3 is CASTRRGQPQHF. The sequenced part of the CDR3 DNA is TGTGCCAGCACCCGACGGGGTCAGCCC.

For this clone: The CDR3 is cut off 3 residues early in the read; its end comes from the germline J gene. The V gene is TRBV18, the J gene TRBJ2-5, with D possibly matching TRBD2 (7 bases). This CDR3 is built from 15 residues. In germline, CDR1 is KGHSH, CDR2 LQKENI. Trimming pared 0 bases from V and 3 bases from J, leaving 11 bases between. The part of the CDR3 DNA that was read is TGTGCCAGCTCACCACCGAGGGGGGGCGAAGAGACC. It specifies CASSPPRGGEET. The whole CDR3 is CASSPPRGGEETQYF.

This clone came up a few times. The CDR3 is cut off 3 residues early in the read; its end comes from the germline J gene. The chain links TRBV7-2 to TRBJ2-3; D perhaps matches TRBD2 (5 bases). The CDR3 contains 15 residues. Germline V gene sequence: CDR1 SGHTA, CDR2 FQGNSA. V lost 5 bases and J lost 7, with 19 bases in between. CDR3 bases read: TGTGCCAGCAGCCGAGAAGGGCTAGCAAGAAATACG. Translated: CASSREGLARNT. The CDR3 in its entirety is CASSREGLARNTQYF.

This clone has more than one count but fewer than ten. The read ends 3 residues before the CDR3 terminus; that terminus is restored from the germline J gene. The chain combines TRBV7-2 with TRBJ2-7; TRBD2 matches 9 bases. Germline V gene lookup returns CDR1 SGHTA and CDR2 FQGNSA. J was trimmed by 0 bases and V by 0 bases; bases with no gene match: 6. The CDR3 covers 17 residues. The CDR3 DNA, read in part, is TGTGCCAGCAGCTTAGCGCCTACTAGCGGGTTCTCCTACGAG. Protein sequence: CASSLAPTSGFSYE. The entire CDR3 is CASSLAPTSGFSYEQYF.

In regard to this clone: The read stops 3 residues short of the end of the CDR3; the missing end is completed from the germline J gene. The chain is built from TRBV7-9 and TRBJ1-1, with TRBD1 matching 8 bases. The CDR3 runs 13 residues. The germline CDR1 and CDR2 sequences are SEHNR and FQNEAQ (reference sequence). The covered CDR3 bases are TGTGCCAGCAGCCCCCGGACAGGGTGGTAC. Encoded protein: CASSPRTGWY. The entire CDR3 protein is CASSPRTGWYAFF.